This T cell receptor beta chain was documented in a study of shared clonotypes between healthy human individuals. Looking at the study overall: Per-donor plates numbered three CD4 naive, three CD4 memory, two CD8 naive and one CD8 memory. Notes on the study in general: Incompleteness in sorted-subset sequencing, despite large depth, was shown by rarefaction.

Researchers ran the assay at a deep level. Data came from immunoSEQ multiplex PCR; TCRdb stores just in-frame clones and leaves some out. The sample records roughly 1,600,000 clones, about 98.5% being singletons. Worth noting for this clone: Its specificity is unknown.

The receptor was isolated from a man aged 30 to 45 in good health. The source material was naive CD4+ T cells sorted from blood. Indicated subset: CD45RA+ positively selected.

CDR3 in amino acids: CASSWGLAGEETQYF. CDR3 nucleotide sequence: TGCGCCAGCAGCTGGGGACTAGCGGGGGAAGAGACCCAGTACTTC. This chain links TRBV10-2 with TRBJ2-5, with TRBD2 matching over 14 bases. The CDR3 has 15 amino acids. Per the germline V gene, CDR1 is WSHSY and CDR2 is SAAADI. J lost 3 bases, V lost 6 bases, and 3 bases had no gene match.